One sample yielded the 3 T cell receptor beta chains listed below, sequenced in a study of blood T cell repertoires in COVID-19. Data came from immunoSEQ multiplex PCR; TCRdb stores just in-frame clones and leaves some out. The profile covers 150,000 to 200,000 clones, with roughly 85% appearing a single time and 3% to 3.5% taken by the ten largest. Input material: peripheral blood. These receptors came from a human donor with acute or convalescent COVID-19. The donor label of this sample is uncertain.

The chain combines TRBV2 with TRBJ1-5, with D possibly being TRBD1 (5 bases). Trimming stripped 6 bases from V and 7 bases from J, with 13 bases between. Germline CDR1 reads SNHLY; CDR2 reads FYNNEI. CDR3 length: 13 amino acids. The CDR3 protein is CASRTQGSQPQHF. Here the CDR3 DNA reads TGTGCCAGCAGAACGCAGGGTTCCCAGCCCCAGCATTTT.

This sequence joins TRBV7-9 and TRBJ2-1, with 11 bases lining up with TRBD2. V gave up 5 bases and J gave up 7 bases; unmatched junction bases: 16. CDR1 and CDR2 (germline): SEHNR, FQNEAQ (reference sequence). This CDR3 spans 18 amino acids. The CDR3 sequence: CASSQATSGVRGGNEQFF. DNA of the CDR3: TGTGCCAGCAGCCAAGCGACTAGCGGGGTTAGGGGTGGGAATGAGCAGTTCTTC.

V is TRBV12-5 and J is TRBJ2-5; perhaps TRBD2 as D (5 bases). CDR1 and CDR2 from the germline V gene are LGHNT and FRNRAP. CDR3 length: 14 amino acids. V dropped 2 bases and J dropped 1 base, with 8 bases sitting between them. Written as DNA, the CDR3 is TGTGCTAGTGGTTTGAGCGGCGGCCAAGAGACCCAGTACTTC. This encodes CASGLSGGQETQYF.